This TCR beta chain derives from a study of blood T cell repertoires in COVID-19 (dated by TCRdb to between 2020 and 2021). Some background on the complete study: Samples covering the acute and convalescent phases of COVID-19 were provided by collaborators in the United States, Italy and Spain. Samples came from the ongoing ImmuneRACE study (first 160 participants) plus 1,254 subjects from 6 global collaborators. Deeply sampled blood TCRbeta repertoires from subjects exposed to, actively infected with, or recovered from COVID-19 were included in the dataset. The material from the prospective study consisted of cDNA or gDNA derived from T cells, B-cell-depleted T cells, or PBMCs. Sample metadata almost always included a de-identified subject ID, COVID-19 status, age in years and sex. Where available, HLA class I and class II types were taken from metadata supplied by the sample provider and were not determined by assay-based typing. The repertoires were made available in a free public database intended to serve as a resource for research on the immune response to SARS-CoV-2.

TCRbeta CDR3 regions were amplified from genomic DNA by means of the immunoSEQ Assay, a bias-controlled multiplex PCR. The original methods were these. Nucleated cell counts per sample were estimated from amplification of reference gene primers within the assay. Sequence reads were collapsed and filtered to measure the absolute abundance of every unique TCRbeta CDR3 rearrangement. For each sample, productive Simpson clonality was calculated by taking the square root of Simpson's diversity index across productive rearrangements. The immuneACCESS repertoire file appears here via TCRdb, limited to in-frame rearrangements. These files lack a portion of the clones; in checked studies, under half of the deficit traces to unresolved V genes, and the cause of the others is not known. That table is the source of V, J and clone size, and D and trimming were worked out from the DNA. This sample is represented by roughly 43,000 clones; roughly 89% of them were singletons. The top ten hold 7% to 9% of the sample.

Reading the germline V gene (reference sequence) gives CDR1 MNHEY and CDR2 SMNVEV. V is pruned by 2 bases and J by 2 bases, leaving 1 base of the junction without a gene match. The CDR3 goes from the cysteine to the phenylalanine over 15 residues. Here the CDR3 DNA is all that survives: 45 bases in frame from base 1. The collaborating institutions used their own protocols to collect whole blood in K2EDTA tubes. Collaborator samples were shipped for TCRbeta analysis as frozen whole blood, isolated PBMCs, or DNA extracted from either sample type. This clone occurred a few times. Its antigen specificity is not known. No base qualities exist here, and no much larger clone lies one base off it. Within the sample, other DNA sequences also encode this same CDR3. General study outcomes and caveats: The amount of clinical and demographic metadata varied by source and participant and was provided uncurated.

The rearranged chain carries TRBV27 and TRBJ1-5, and 9 bases in between align with TRBD1. This clonotype originated in a man between 60 and 70 years old with active COVID-19. The sequenced material came from peripheral blood. The DNA reads as follows: TGTGCCAGCAGTTTAACAGGGGGCGGCAATCAGCCCCAGCATTTT. Its translation is CASSLTGGGNQPQHF.